These T cell receptor beta chains were read from a single sample in a study of vaccination effects on CD4 cells after COVID-19. Antigen specificity for these receptors is unknown. Data came from immunoSEQ multiplex PCR; TCRdb stores just in-frame clones and leaves some out. This sample has about 44,000 clones, with approximately 82% found just once. Material: CD4+ T cells from PBMCs cultured without peptide, obtained after COVID-19 vaccination. These receptors originate from a human donor who had a prior SARS-CoV-2 infection. Each CDR3 is given with its conserved first and last residue. The order of the fields is D gene, clone size, V gene, J gene, CDR3 protein, CDR3 DNA. The D gene is left open where the match is weak. Only some rows state a clone size, as once, few, many or a class for expanded clones.

TRBD2	NA	TRBV28	TRBJ2-1	CATHGREGLRNEQFF	TGTGCCACCCATGGGCGGGAGGGCCTAAGGAATGAGCAGTTCTTC
TRBD1	NA	TRBV5-1	TRBJ1-4	CASSAWTGGAETNEKLFF	TGCGCCAGCAGCGCCTGGACAGGGGGCGCCGAAACTAATGAAAAACTGTTTTTT
NA	few	TRBV7-2	TRBJ2-7	CASSSYYEQYF	TGTGCCAGCAGCTCTTACTACGAGCAGTACTTC
NA	NA	TRBV7-2	TRBJ2-3	CASSLLGGVDTQYF	TGTGCCAGCAGCTTATTGGGGGGCGTAGATACGCAGTATTTT
NA	NA	TRBV29-1	TRBJ2-7	CSVVGLTGRGSGSYEQYF	TGCAGCGTCGTGGGACTGACAGGGAGGGGTTCGGGGTCCTACGAGCAGTACTTC
TRBD1	NA	TRBV19	TRBJ1-1	CASSTGQGNTEAFF	TGTGCCAGTAGTACTGGACAGGGGAACACTGAAGCTTTCTTT
NA	few	TRBV19	TRBJ1-6	CATQGRGRTNSPLHF	TGTGCCACCCAAGGGCGGGGCAGAACTAATTCACCCCTCCACTTT
NA	NA	TRBV21-1	TRBJ2-1	CASRQGKDNEQFF	TGTGCCAGCAGACAGGGAAAGGACAATGAGCAGTTCTTC
TRBD1	NA	TRBV30	TRBJ2-7	CAWLGQGNYEQYF	TGTGCCTGGTTAGGACAGGGTAATTACGAGCAGTACTTC
NA	NA	TRBV18	TRBJ2-3	CASSEGTSSTDTQYF	TGTGCCAGCTCCGAAGGGACCTCTAGCACAGATACGCAGTATTTT
TRBD1	NA	TRBV15	TRBJ1-6	CATSRVRQGRSPLHF	TGTGCCACCAGCAGAGTTCGACAGGGCCGGTCACCCCTCCACTTT
TRBD2	few	TRBV3-1/TRBV3-2	TRBJ2-4	CASSWTSGRSTKNIQYF	TGTGCCAGCAGCTGGACTAGCGGGAGATCGACCAAAAACATTCAGTACTTC
TRBD2	NA	TRBV5-4	TRBJ2-3	CASSLRAGGRAGQYF	TGTGCCAGCAGCTTGAGAGCGGGGGGCCGGGCTGGGCAGTATTTT
TRBD2	NA	TRBV6-5	TRBJ2-3	CASSYSSTSGTDTQYF	TGTGCCAGCAGTTACTCCTCGACTAGCGGGACAGATACGCAGTATTTT
NA	few	TRBV20-1	TRBJ1-1	CSAYVNTEAFF	TGCAGTGCATACGTGAACACTGAAGCTTTCTTT
NA	few	TRBV28	TRBJ2-5	CASRGWGTQYF	TGTGCCAGCAGGGGGTGGGGGACCCAGTACTTC
TRBD2	NA	TRBV7-9	TRBJ2-7	CASSLGGLALGEQYF	TGTGCCAGCAGCTTAGGGGGACTAGCCCTCGGCGAGCAGTACTTC
NA	NA	TRBV7-2	TRBJ2-2	CASSLNGDTGELFF	TGTGCCAGCAGCTTAAACGGCGACACCGGGGAGCTGTTTTTT
TRBD1	NA	TRBV20-1	TRBJ1-2	CSASRRGPNYGYTF	TGCAGTGCTAGTAGGAGGGGGCCTAACTATGGCTACACCTTC
TRBD2	NA	TRBV2	TRBJ2-2	CASDPNRLAGFTGELFF	TGTGCCAGCGACCCTAACCGACTAGCGGGGTTCACCGGGGAGCTGTTTTTT
NA	NA	TRBV18	TRBJ2-2	CASSPLDRGTMEAGELFF	TGTGCCAGCTCACCACTCGATAGAGGAACCATGGAGGCCGGGGAGCTGTTTTTT
NA	NA	TRBV4-1	TRBJ1-5	CASSQVARLRGQPQHF	TGCGCCAGCAGCCAAGTCGCAAGGTTAAGAGGGCAGCCCCAGCATTTT
TRBD2	NA	TRBV25-1	TRBJ2-3	CASSEPAGRDTHTDTQYF	TGTGCCAGCAGTGAACCAGCCGGGAGGGACACTCACACAGATACGCAGTATTTT
NA	few	TRBV12-3/TRBV12-4	TRBJ2-5	CASSPVRETQYF	TGTGCCAGCAGTCCCGTTCGAGAGACCCAGTACTTC
NA	NA	TRBV19	TRBJ1-3	CASSLQSGNTIYF	TGTGCCAGTAGTCTGCAGTCTGGAAACACCATATATTTT
TRBD1	few	TRBV5-1	TRBJ2-2	CASSERTGANTGELFF	TGCGCCAGCAGCGAAAGGACAGGGGCTAACACCGGGGAGCTGTTTTTT
NA	NA	TRBV19	TRBJ1-1	CASMAEYAEAFF	TGTGCCAGTATGGCGGAGTATGCTGAAGCTTTCTTT
NA	NA	TRBV7-8	TRBJ1-6	CASSEKERGNSPLHF	TGTGCCAGCAGCGAAAAGGAACGGGGAAATTCACCCCTCCACTTT
NA	NA	TRBV6-5	TRBJ2-7	CASRNRVTYEQYF	TGTGCCAGCAGAAACAGGGTTACCTACGAGCAGTACTTC
NA	NA	TRBV6-6	TRBJ1-1	CASSQNEAGEVNTEAFF	TGTGCCAGCAGTCAAAATGAGGCAGGGGAGGTGAACACTGAAGCTTTCTTT
NA	NA	TRBV4-1	TRBJ2-5	CASSQDSFQETQYF	TGCGCCAGCAGCCAAGACTCATTTCAAGAGACCCAGTACTTC
TRBD2	NA	TRBV7-2	TRBJ2-2	CASSPTSANGELFF	TGTGCCAGCAGCCCGACTAGCGCTAACGGGGAGCTGTTTTTT
TRBD1	NA	TRBV2	TRBJ1-2	CASSEEGTGAGYTF	TGTGCCAGCAGTGAGGAGGGGACAGGGGCCGGCTACACCTTC
TRBD1	NA	TRBV6-5	TRBJ1-6	CASSPGRGHNSPLHF	TGTGCCAGCAGTCCAGGCAGGGGGCATAATTCACCCCTCCACTTT
TRBD1	NA	TRBV9	TRBJ2-1	CASSPGGTGRNEQFF	TGTGCCAGCAGCCCAGGGGGCACAGGGAGGAATGAGCAGTTCTTC
NA	NA	TRBV7-9	TRBJ1-1	CASSRNTEAFF	TGTGCCAGCAGCCGAAACACTGAAGCTTTCTTT
NA	few	TRBV9	TRBJ2-7	CASSPHRDPTYEQYF	TGTGCCAGCAGCCCCCACCGGGATCCCACCTACGAGCAGTACTTC
TRBD2	NA	TRBV9	TRBJ2-3	CASSVSAGVSTDTQYF	TGTGCCAGCAGCGTATCAGCGGGGGTGAGCACAGATACGCAGTATTTT
NA	NA	TRBV7-3	TRBJ1-1	CASSLTQYTEAFF	TGTGCCAGCAGCTTAACCCAGTACACTGAAGCTTTCTTT
NA	NA	TRBV11-2	TRBJ2-3	CASSLGDTRLTQYF	TGTGCCAGCAGCTTGGGGGACACTAGGTTGACGCAGTATTTT
TRBD1	NA	TRBV15	TRBJ2-3	CATSRGTGVDTQYF	TGTGCCACCAGCAGAGGGACAGGGGTGGATACGCAGTATTTT
TRBD1	NA	TRBV2	TRBJ1-1	CASTEGQGYTEAFF	TGTGCCAGCACCGAGGGACAGGGGTACACTGAAGCTTTCTTT
TRBD1	NA	TRBV15	TRBJ1-1	CATSRSRQGVTEAFF	TGTGCCACCAGCAGATCTCGACAGGGTGTCACTGAAGCTTTCTTT
NA	NA	TRBV12-5	TRBJ2-7	CASGLSASSYEQYF	TGTGCTAGTGGTTTGTCTGCCAGCTCCTACGAGCAGTACTTC
NA	few	TRBV3-1/TRBV3-2	TRBJ2-3	CASSHSRVGTDTQYF	TGTGCCAGCAGTCATTCAAGGGTGGGCACAGATACGCAGTATTTT
NA	NA	TRBV6-6	TRBJ1-5	CASADSSNQPQHF	TGTGCCAGCGCAGACAGCAGCAATCAGCCCCAGCATTTT
NA	NA	TRBV6-5	TRBJ1-1	CASSYNSVNTEAFF	TGTGCCAGCAGTTACAATTCCGTGAACACTGAAGCTTTCTTT
TRBD1	NA	TRBV2	TRBJ1-5	CASSQGQAGNQPQHF	TGTGCCAGCAGTCAAGGACAGGCTGGCAATCAGCCCCAGCATTTT